This TCR beta chain was sequenced for a study of cytomegalovirus exposure and HLA in healthy donors. Findings and caveats of the study: Later analysis revealed greater clonal expansion in HLA-associated TCR beta chains than in equally common others.

Details on this clone: Its antigen is unknown.

CDR3 length equals 15 residues. Trimming stripped 2 bases from V and 1 base from J, with 9 bases between. Germline V CDR1 and CDR2: SGHAT, FQNNGV. The PCR used 60 Vbeta and 13 Jbeta primers. Sequenced by immunoSEQ multiplex PCR; TCRdb stores in-frame clones only, minus some. Of roughly 77,000 clones listed, 9.5% to 13% are singletons. The sequence derives from a man in his 60s in good health and CMV-seropositive. The sequenced material came from PBMCs. The gene calls are TRBV11-2 and TRBJ2-1; D unresolved. The CDR3 reads CASSLSAGSYNEQFF. DNA for the CDR3: TGTGCCAGCAGCTTATCCGCAGGATCCTACAATGAGCAGTTCTTC.